This T cell receptor (beta chain) was observed in a study of shared clonotypes between healthy human individuals. General study results and limits: Clonotypes which were not shared had lower generation probabilities than clonotypes that all four donors shared. Generally, estimated richness proved larger in naive subsets than it did in memory subsets.

TCRdb's table, derived via immunoSEQ multiplex PCR, lists solely in-frame clones and lacks some. The sample contains millions of clones, about 95% of which appear only once. Trimming pared 3 bases from V and 5 bases from J, leaving 11 bases between. This CDR3 has 13 residues. Per the germline V gene, CDR1 is SGHTA and CDR2 is FQGNSA. Points on this clone: Its antigen is currently unknown.

Terminally differentiated effector memory CD45RA+ cells were left out of the naive CD8 fraction, which was CD45RO-negative and positively selected for CCR7. The sequenced material came from naive CD8+ T cells sorted from blood. The sequence was obtained from a man between 18 and 29 years old in good health. The chain recombines TRBV7-2 with TRBJ2-7, with D possibly matching TRBD2 (5 bases). CDR3 in amino acids: CASSFYPRDEQYF. The CDR3, as DNA: TGTGCCAGCAGCTTTTACCCGCGGGACGAGCAGTACTTC.